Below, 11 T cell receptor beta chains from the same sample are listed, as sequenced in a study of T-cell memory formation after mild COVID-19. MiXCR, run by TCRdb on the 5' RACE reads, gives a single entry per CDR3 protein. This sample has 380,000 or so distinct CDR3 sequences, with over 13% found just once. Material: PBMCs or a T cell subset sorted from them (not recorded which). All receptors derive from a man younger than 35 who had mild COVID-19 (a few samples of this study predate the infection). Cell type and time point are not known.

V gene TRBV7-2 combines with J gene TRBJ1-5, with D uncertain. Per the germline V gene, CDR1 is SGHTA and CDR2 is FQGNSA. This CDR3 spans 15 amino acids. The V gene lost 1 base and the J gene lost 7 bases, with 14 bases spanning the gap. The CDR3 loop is CASSLVLGLGQPQHF. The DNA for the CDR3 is TGTGCCAGCAGCTTAGTTCTGGGGTTGGGGCAGCCCCAGCATTTT.

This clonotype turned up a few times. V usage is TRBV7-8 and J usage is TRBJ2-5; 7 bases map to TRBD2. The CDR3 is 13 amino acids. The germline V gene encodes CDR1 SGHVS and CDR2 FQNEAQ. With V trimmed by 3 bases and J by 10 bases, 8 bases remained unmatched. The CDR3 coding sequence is TGTGCCAGCAGCTTGGGAGAGCGGGGCTACCAGTACTTC. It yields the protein CASSLGERGYQYF.

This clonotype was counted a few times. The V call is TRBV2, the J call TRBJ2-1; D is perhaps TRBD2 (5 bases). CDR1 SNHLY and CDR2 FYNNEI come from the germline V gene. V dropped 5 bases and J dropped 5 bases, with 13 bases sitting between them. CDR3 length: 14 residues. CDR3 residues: CASSSSGPHNEQFF. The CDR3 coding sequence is TGTGCCAGCAGTTCCAGCGGCCCCCACAATGAGCAGTTCTTC.

The CDR3 protein is CSARTQTSYEQYV. The CDR3 DNA follows: TGCAGTGCTAGGACACAAACCTCCTACGAGCAGTACGTC. This sequence joins TRBV20-1 and TRBJ2-7; the D is unclear. The germline V gene has CDR1 DFQATT and CDR2 SNEGSKA (reference sequence). V shed 3 bases and J shed 0 bases, with 9 bases lying between them. This CDR3 is built from 13 residues.

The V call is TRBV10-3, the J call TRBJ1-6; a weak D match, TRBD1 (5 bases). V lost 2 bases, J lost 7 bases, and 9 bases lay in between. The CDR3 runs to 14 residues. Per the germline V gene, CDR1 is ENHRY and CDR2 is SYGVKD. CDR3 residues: CAISEAGSNSPLHF. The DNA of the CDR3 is TGTGCCATCAGTGAGGCAGGGTCGAATTCACCCCTCCACTTT.

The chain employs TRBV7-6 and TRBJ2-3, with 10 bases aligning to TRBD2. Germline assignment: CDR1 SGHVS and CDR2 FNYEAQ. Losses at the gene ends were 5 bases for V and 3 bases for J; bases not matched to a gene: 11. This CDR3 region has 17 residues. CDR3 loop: CASSLRASGGLTDTQYF. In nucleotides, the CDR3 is TGTGCCAGCAGCCTCCGGGCTAGCGGGGGATTGACAGATACGCAGTATTTT.

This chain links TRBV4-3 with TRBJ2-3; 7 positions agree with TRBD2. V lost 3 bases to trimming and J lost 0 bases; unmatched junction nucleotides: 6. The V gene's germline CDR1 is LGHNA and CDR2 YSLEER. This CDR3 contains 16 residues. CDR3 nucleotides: TGCGCCAGCAGCCAGGGAAGCGGGGCCAGCACAGATACGCAGTATTTT. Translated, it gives CASSQGSGASTDTQYF.

The CDR3 loop reads CATTLVGTDTQYF. The CDR3 DNA reads TGTGCCACCACTCTAGTTGGAACAGATACGCAGTATTTT. V gene TRBV25-1 combines with J gene TRBJ2-3; D unresolved. Germline V lookup: CDR1 MGHDK, CDR2 SYGVNS. The CDR3 runs 13 residues. The V end lost 10 bases, the J end lost 3 bases, and 14 bases lay between the germline ends.

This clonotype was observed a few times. As DNA, the CDR3 is TGTGCCAGCAGCCGCGGGGGTGATCAGCCCCAGCATTTT. Protein: CASSRGGDQPQHF. This chain connects TRBV7-9 to TRBJ1-5, with D tentatively TRBD1 (5 bases). CDR1 SEHNR and CDR2 FQNEAQ come from the germline V gene (reference sequence). V was cut by 5 bases and J by 5 bases, with 10 bases left in between. The CDR3 is 13 amino acids.

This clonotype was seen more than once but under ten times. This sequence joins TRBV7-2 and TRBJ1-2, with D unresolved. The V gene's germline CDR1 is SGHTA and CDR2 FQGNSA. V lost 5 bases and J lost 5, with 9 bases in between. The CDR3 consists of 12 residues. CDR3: CASSPQTYGYTF. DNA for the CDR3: TGTGCCAGCAGCCCCCAGACTTATGGCTACACCTTC. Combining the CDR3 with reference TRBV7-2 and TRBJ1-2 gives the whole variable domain GAGVSQSPSNKVTEKGKDVELRCDPISGHTALYWYRQSLGQGLEFLIYFQGNSAPDKSGLPSDRFSAERTGGSVSTLTIQRTQQEDSAVYLCASSPQTYGYTFGSGTRLTVV.

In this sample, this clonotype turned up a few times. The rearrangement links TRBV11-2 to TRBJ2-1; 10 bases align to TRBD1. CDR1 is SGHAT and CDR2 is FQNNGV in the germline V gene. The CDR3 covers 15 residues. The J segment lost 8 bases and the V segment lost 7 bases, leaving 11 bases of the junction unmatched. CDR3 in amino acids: CASIRGTGEVDEQFF. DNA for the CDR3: TGTGCCAGCATTAGGGGGACAGGGGAGGTCGATGAGCAGTTCTTC.